The 24 T cell receptor beta chains below all came from one sample that was sequenced in a study of blood T cell repertoires in COVID-19. Measured with immunoSEQ multiplex PCR; TCRdb has only the in-frame clones, and not every one. This repertoire shows hundreds of thousands of clones, around 88% found once; its top ten account for approximately 14%. The sample consisted of peripheral blood. The source of these receptors is a woman in her 70s with COVID-19, enrolled during active disease.

V is TRBV5-1 and J is TRBJ2-7; 7 bases are shared with TRBD1. CDR3 size: 14 residues. J was trimmed by 0 bases and V by 6 bases; bases with no gene match: 6. From germline, CDR1 is SGHRS and CDR2 YFSETQ. CDR3 DNA sequence: TGCGCCAGCATGAGCAGGGGGAGCTCCTACGAGCAGTACTTC. Residues: CASMSRGSSYEQYF.

This chain links TRBV6-5 with TRBJ1-3; D is undetermined. The length of the CDR3 is 13 residues. The V gene lost 7 bases and the J gene lost 0 bases, with 7 bases spanning the gap. Per germline, CDR1 MNHEY and CDR2 SVGAGI. The CDR3 DNA reads TGTGCCAGCATGGAGTACTCTGGAAACACCATATATTTT. Amino acids: CASMEYSGNTIYF.

The CDR3 nucleotides read TGTGCCAGCAGGGCCGACACGAGGGCACCCCTCCACTTT. This sequence encodes CASRADTRAPLHF. This chain links TRBV2 with TRBJ1-6; D is unresolved. From germline, CDR1 is SNHLY and CDR2 FYNNEI. The CDR3 sequence is 13 residues long. V gave up 6 bases and J gave up 11 bases, with 14 bases separating them.

The chain joins TRBV7-2 to TRBJ2-2, with D possibly matching TRBD2 (6 bases). This CDR3 contains 16 residues. Germline V CDR1 and CDR2: SGHTA, FQGNSA. V was trimmed by 1 base and J by 4 bases, leaving 13 bases between them. The CDR3 reads CASSLEARGRTGELFF. The CDR3 nucleotides read TGTGCCAGCAGCTTAGAGGCGCGGGGTCGCACCGGGGAGCTGTTTTTT. Complete variable domain (other parts from reference TRBV7-2 and TRBJ2-2): GAGVSQSPSNKVTEKGKDVELRCDPISGHTALYWYRQSLGQGLEFLIYFQGNSAPDKSGLPSDRFSAERTGGSVSTLTIQRTQQEDSAVYLCASSLEARGRTGELFFGEGSRLTVL.

This sequence joins TRBV11-2 and TRBJ2-6; the match to TRBD1 covers 7 bases. Germline trimming cut 0 bases from V and 0 bases from J; bases unmatched to any gene: 8. The CDR3 extends over 19 amino acids. The V gene's germline CDR1 is SGHAT and CDR2 FQNNGV. The CDR3 nucleotides read TGTGCCAGCAGCTTAGACCTCCGGGACAGTAACTCTGGGGCCAACGTCCTGACTTTC. Translated, it gives CASSLDLRDSNSGANVLTF.

The chain combines TRBV12-3 or TRBV12-4 with TRBJ1-1; 7 nucleotides match TRBD1. CDR3 size: 13 residues. V was clipped by 0 bases and J by 11 bases; unmatched bases: 6. The CDR3 sequence is CASSLAGGRLAFF. The DNA of the CDR3 is TGTGCCAGCAGTTTAGCAGGGGGCAGGTTGGCTTTCTTT.

The chain has TRBV24-1 and TRBJ2-7, with 8 nucleotides matching TRBD2. Looked up from germline, CDR1 is KGHDR and CDR2 is SFDVKD. V shed 3 bases and J 6 bases; nucleotides not matched to a gene: 15. The length of the CDR3 is 17 residues. The CDR3 loop reads CATSDARGGEFRLEQYF. The CDR3 bases are TGTGCCACCAGTGATGCCCGGGGGGGGGAATTCCGACTCGAGCAGTACTTC.

The DNA of the CDR3 is TGTGCCACCAGTGATTTTAAAGATACGCAGTATTTT. Protein: CATSDFKDTQYF. The chain recombines TRBV24-1 with TRBJ2-3; D is unclear. V was clipped by 1 base and J by 5 bases, with 3 bases between them. CDR1 is KGHDR and CDR2 is SFDVKD in the germline V gene. The CDR3 length is 12 residues.

The rearrangement links TRBV19 to TRBJ1-4; D remains ambiguous. Germline CDR1 LNHDA, CDR2 SQIVND (reference sequence). The CDR3 has 13 residues. Trimming cost V 2 bases and J 8 bases, with 9 bases left between them. The CDR3 DNA is TGTGCCAGTAGTATACACGAGGCGGAAAAACTGTTTTTT. Translation gives CASSIHEAEKLFF.

This chain links TRBV5-1 with TRBJ1-2; 9 bases align to TRBD1. Germline loops: CDR1 SGHRS, CDR2 YFSETQ. Trimming cost V 2 bases and J 8 bases; bases outside gene matches: 4. This CDR3 region has 13 residues. The DNA of the CDR3 is TGCGCCAGCAGCTTACAGGGGGCGGAGGGCTACACCTTC. Amino acids: CASSLQGAEGYTF.

The chain recombines TRBV15 with TRBJ1-1; possible D gene TRBD1, 5 bases. Per the germline V gene, CDR1 is LNHNV and CDR2 is YYDKDF (reference sequence). The V and J ends lost 1 base and 0 bases respectively, with 15 bases between them. The CDR3 loop spans 17 amino acids. CDR3 amino acids: CATSRGGGQGMNTEAFF. The CDR3 coding sequence is TGTGCCACCAGCAGAGGGGGTGGGCAGGGAATGAACACTGAAGCTTTCTTT.

The J gene is TRBJ1-3, the V gene TRBV6-5, with D unclear. Deletions cut 5 bases from V and 2 bases from J, with 4 bases between. The CDR3 length is 12 residues. CDR1 and CDR2 (germline): MNHEY, SVGAGI. As DNA, the CDR3 is TGTGCCAGCAGTCCCACTGGAAACACCATATATTTT. It yields the protein CASSPTGNTIYF.

In its sample, this clone was seen once. The chain joins TRBV7-2 to TRBJ2-3; maybe TRBD2 (6 bases). The CDR3 loop spans 14 amino acids. The germline CDR1 and CDR2 sequences are SGHTA and FQGNSA. V was shortened by 5 bases and J by 6 bases, with 15 bases between the two germline ends. In DNA form, the CDR3 reads TGTGCCAGCAGCACGGCCGCCCGGGGGGATACGCAGTATTTT. Amino acid sequence: CASSTAARGDTQYF.

The rearrangement joins TRBV11-2 to TRBJ1-6; perhaps TRBD1 as D (5 bases). The germline V and J ends were trimmed by 4 bases and 8 bases, with 18 bases remaining between them. CDR3 length: 16 amino acids. Germline V gene lookup returns CDR1 SGHAT and CDR2 FQNNGV. The CDR3 spells CASSSIRGRVDSPLHF. In DNA form, the CDR3 reads TGTGCCAGCAGCTCAATACGTGGCAGGGTGGATTCACCCCTCCACTTT.

This clone was recorded only once. V is TRBV12-3 or TRBV12-4 and J is TRBJ2-7; tentative D call: TRBD2 (5 bases). The CDR3 runs 12 residues. V was pared by 2 bases and J by 7 bases, with 9 bases between. The CDR3 nucleotides are TGTGCCAGCAGTTTAAGCGGTGGTGAGCAGTACTTC. It yields the protein CASSLSGGEQYF.

The chain joins TRBV2 to TRBJ2-1; 10 bases match TRBD2. The trim removed 4 bases at V and 7 bases at J, leaving 7 bases unmatched. The CDR3 is 15 amino acids. Germline-derived CDR1 and CDR2 are SNHLY and FYNNEI. The CDR3 region has the DNA TGTGCCAGCAGTGTGATGCTAGCGGGGGTGAATGAGCAGTTCTTC. This codes for CASSVMLAGVNEQFF.

The rearrangement links TRBV6-5 to TRBJ2-5; D might be TRBD1 (6 bases). Germline values: CDR1 MNHEY, CDR2 SVGAGI. CDR3 length: 14 amino acids. V was cut by 10 bases and J by 4 bases, with 19 bases left in between. The CDR3 DNA is TGTGCCACCCTCGGGGCAGGGGTGGGAGAGACCCAGTACTTC. It specifies CATLGAGVGETQYF.

V usage is TRBV11-2 and J usage is TRBJ2-7; D is unresolved. The germline CDR1 and CDR2 sequences are SGHAT and FQNNGV. V was clipped by 4 bases and J by 6 bases, with 16 bases between them. The length of the CDR3 is 14 residues. The CDR3 DNA follows: TGTGCCAGCAGCTCAAGACTGTCCCAAAGCGAGCAGTACTTC. Protein: CASSSRLSQSEQYF.

The V and J genes are TRBV18 and TRBJ2-6; 7 bases are shared with TRBD1. The CDR3 contains 18 residues. The V segment lost 3 bases and the J segment 0 bases; nucleotides outside the gene matches: 8. Germline lookup yields CDR1 KGHSH and CDR2 LQKENI. The CDR3 protein is CASSPQQGRVSGANVLTF. CDR3 nucleotide sequence: TGTGCCAGCTCACCTCAACAGGGGCGCGTCTCTGGGGCCAACGTCCTGACTTTC. Full variable domain (outside the CDR3, taken from reference TRBV18 and TRBJ2-6): NAGVMQNPRHLVRRRGQEARLRCSPMKGHSHVYWYRQLPEEGLKFMVYLQKENIIDESGMPKERFSAEFPKEGPSILRIQQVVRGDSAAYFCASSPQQGRVSGANVLTFGAGSRLTVL.

This chain joins TRBV3-1 (or the pseudogene TRBV3-2) and TRBJ2-2; D perhaps matches TRBD2 (5 bases). Germline lookup yields CDR1 LGHDT and CDR2 YNNKEL (reference sequence). CDR3 length: 13 amino acids. Deletions cut 4 bases from V and 7 bases from J, with 10 bases between. The CDR3 loop reads CASSLRRDGELFF. In DNA, the CDR3 is TGTGCCAGCAGCCTACGACGGGACGGGGAGCTGTTTTTT.

The V call is TRBV19, the J call TRBJ2-3; tentatively, D is TRBD2 (7 bases). The V and J ends lost 3 bases and 8 bases respectively, with 18 bases between them. This CDR3 has 15 amino acids. CDR1 LNHDA and CDR2 SQIVND come from the germline V gene (reference sequence). The CDR3 loop reads CASSISGGSVGTQYF. The CDR3 nucleotides read TGTGCCAGTAGTATTTCGGGGGGCTCAGTAGGTACGCAGTATTTT.

The chain joins TRBV27 to TRBJ2-3; D is unresolved. The CDR3 is 13 amino acids. CDR1 is MNHEY, CDR2 SMNVEV, per germline (reference sequence). V was clipped by 6 bases and J by 1 base, with 8 bases between them. The CDR3: CASSLGRTDTQYF. The CDR3 DNA follows: TGTGCCAGCAGCCTAGGTCGCACAGATACGCAGTATTTT.

The chain recombines TRBV28 with TRBJ1-1; the match to TRBD1 covers 9 bases. Unmatched junction bases numbered 7, after V lost 2 bases and J lost 0 bases. CDR1 is MDHEN and CDR2 is SYDVKM in the germline V gene. CDR3 length equals 17 residues. The DNA for the CDR3 is TGTGCCAGCAGTTTAACAACAGGGGGCTCTGTGAACACTGAAGCTTTCTTT. Translation: CASSLTTGGSVNTEAFF.

The chain joins TRBV7-8 to TRBJ2-5, with D perhaps matching TRBD2 (6 bases). This CDR3 is 13 amino acids long. CDR1 and CDR2 from the germline V gene are SGHVS and FQNEAQ. Trimming shortened V by 5 bases and J by 5 bases, and 12 bases separated the two germline ends. DNA of the CDR3: TGTGCCAGCAGCCCCATAGGGAGGGAGACCCAGTACTTC. This codes for CASSPIGRETQYF.